The source of this T cell receptor (beta chain) is a study of T cell repertoires in cytomegalovirus infection. About the study: HLA-B-restricted CMV epitopes that are well studied, plus recently identified HLA-C-restricted ones, were used by the study. Study outcomes and limitations: HLA-C-restricted CMV-specific TCR beta clonotypes prevailed in the ex vivo response.

This clonotype was counted ten times or more. The antigen is unknown. TCRdb reprocessed the reads via MiXCR and lists one record per CDR3 protein. The sample contains 80,000 or so distinct CDR3 sequences, about 37% of which appear only once. Sequenced here: CD8+ T cells from cultured PBMCs, sampled from culture after CMV antigen stimulation. The TCR was taken from a human donor in good health (CMV status not recorded). Some clones in this sample may be carry-over from other donors' samples.

CDR3 sequence reads: CASSPGGTNTEAFF. Here the CDR3 DNA reads TGTGCCAGTAGTCCAGGGGGCACGAACACTGAAGCTTTCTTT. The chain uses TRBV19 and TRBJ1-1, with 8 bases identical to TRBD1. CDR1 is LNHDA, CDR2 SQIVND, per germline (reference sequence). The ends lost 5 bases at V and 1 base at J; junction bases unmatched: 3. This CDR3 is built from 14 residues.